The 30 T cell receptor beta chains listed next were all sequenced from one sample in a study of T cells expressing NK-cell markers. TCRdb reanalyzed the 5' RACE reads and collapses them to one entry per CDR3 protein, without DNA. The specimen's table records 550,000 or so distinct CDR3 sequences. Sample: blood T cells: a sorted CD56 or NKG2C T cell subset, CD4+ or CD8+ T cells, or bulk PBMC T cells (not recorded which). These receptors were obtained from a man between 18 and 35 years old in good health.

The J gene is TRBJ2-3, the V gene TRBV12-3 or TRBV12-4; absent DNA, TCRdb's TRBD2 call cannot be checked. The CDR3 is 18 residues long. This CDR3 reads CASSGLAGGLADTDTQYF.

The CDR3 loop is CSARPSDNYGYTF. The chain employs TRBV20-1 and TRBJ1-2. This CDR3 comprises 13 residues. Germline lookup yields CDR1 DFQATT and CDR2 SNEGSKA (reference sequence).

The V gene is TRBV5-1, the J gene TRBJ2-6; TCRdb indicates TRBD2, and absent DNA this call remains unverified. The CDR3 runs to 18 residues. Germline CDR1 reads SGHRS; CDR2 reads YFSETQ. CDR3 protein: CASSGTSLLFSGANVLTF. Complete variable domain (other parts from reference TRBV5-1 and TRBJ2-6): KAGVTQTPRYLIKTRGQQVTLSCSPISGHRSVSWYQQTPGQGLQFLFEYFSETQRNKGNFPGRFSGRQFSNSRSEMNVSTLELGDSALYLCASSGTSLLFSGANVLTFGAGSRLTVL.

The J gene is TRBJ2-7, the V gene TRBV15. This CDR3 has 15 residues. The germline CDR1 and CDR2 sequences are LNHNV and YYDKDF (reference sequence). CDR3 sequence reads: CATSRDAADPDEQYF.

The rearrangement uses TRBV24-1 and TRBJ2-1. CDR3 length equals 14 residues. The V gene's germline CDR1 is KGHDR and CDR2 SFDVKD. The CDR3 reads CATSDTGSLNEQFF.

This sequence joins TRBV11-2 and TRBJ2-1. CDR1 and CDR2 (germline): SGHAT, FQNNGV. This CDR3 has 12 residues. CDR3 amino acids: CASSFRLNEQFF.

V usage is TRBV7-9 and J usage is TRBJ1-4; TCRdb's D gene call, TRBD1, goes unchecked for lack of DNA. The CDR3 is 15 residues long. Germline CDR1 and CDR2: SEHNR and FQNEAQ (reference sequence). CDR3 sequence: CASSLGQGLNEKLFF.

The CDR3 is CSAKKGLASETQYF. The chain combines TRBV20-1 with TRBJ2-5; there is no DNA to check the TCRdb D call of TRBD2. The germline V gene encodes CDR1 DFQATT and CDR2 SNEGSKA (reference sequence). The CDR3 runs to 14 residues.

The V gene is TRBV29-1, the J gene TRBJ2-6; TCRdb gives TRBD1 as the D gene, but with no DNA this cannot be confirmed. CDR3 length: 14 residues. CDR1 is SQVTM, CDR2 ANQGSEA, per germline. The CDR3 reads CSVPGSSGANVLTF.

This chain connects TRBV11-1 to TRBJ2-7. Germline-derived CDR1 and CDR2 are SGHAT and FQDESV (reference sequence). The CDR3 covers 14 residues. This CDR3 is CASRREFTSYEQYF.

The CDR3 spells CASTSNTRGLKSLGDTQYF. The V call is TRBV27, the J call TRBJ2-3; absent DNA, TCRdb's TRBD2 call cannot be checked. The CDR3 sequence is 19 residues long. Germline V CDR1 and CDR2: MNHEY, SMNVEV (reference sequence).

The chain uses TRBV12-3 or TRBV12-4 and TRBJ2-1. This CDR3 is built from 13 residues. CDR3 protein: CASSSTEKYEQFF.

The CDR3 region is CSVPSRGRFGFNEQFF. The chain couples TRBV29-1 to TRBJ2-1; with no DNA, the TCRdb D assignment of TRBD2 cannot be verified. The V gene's germline CDR1 is SQVTM and CDR2 ANQGSEA. The CDR3 is made up of 16 amino acids.

The CDR3 sequence: CASSRRGGEQFF. The chain joins TRBV6-2 or TRBV6-3 to TRBJ2-1; TCRdb lists TRBD1, though no DNA is available to test this call. CDR1 is MNHEY, CDR2 SVGEGT, per germline. The CDR3 extends over 12 amino acids.

The chain joins TRBV6-5 to TRBJ2-7; the D gene TCRdb calls, TRBD1, cannot be checked with no DNA. This CDR3 is built from 16 residues. From germline, CDR1 is MNHEY and CDR2 SVGAGI. CDR3 protein: CASSYSERGLDYEQYF.

The chain recombines TRBV28 with TRBJ2-3; with no DNA, the TCRdb D assignment of TRBD1 cannot be verified. The germline CDR1 and CDR2 sequences are MDHEN and SYDVKM. The length of the CDR3 is 17 residues. The CDR3 here is CASTQGPGQGARNTQYF.

The rearrangement uses TRBV5-1 and TRBJ2-4; the TCRdb D gene call, TRBD1, has no DNA to confirm it. The CDR3 loop spans 15 amino acids. Germline assignment: CDR1 SGHRS and CDR2 YFSETQ. CDR3 loop: CASSPGDKAKNIQYF.

V and J are TRBV5-1 and TRBJ2-5; the TRBD2 assignment by TCRdb is unverifiable without DNA. The CDR3 sequence is 17 residues long. CDR1 is SGHRS, CDR2 YFSETQ, per germline. CDR3 loop: CASSPGLAGAKLETQYF. Using reference TRBV5-1 and TRBJ2-5 for the parts outside the CDR3, the full variable domain is KAGVTQTPRYLIKTRGQQVTLSCSPISGHRSVSWYQQTPGQGLQFLFEYFSETQRNKGNFPGRFSGRQFSNSRSEMNVSTLELGDSALYLCASSPGLAGAKLETQYFGPGTRLLVL.

The rearrangement joins TRBV11-2 to TRBJ2-4; the TRBD1 assignment by TCRdb is unverifiable without DNA. In germline, CDR1 is SGHAT, CDR2 FQNNGV. The CDR3 contains 18 residues. CDR3 in amino acids: CASSLRAPQGLAKNIQYF.

The chain uses TRBV12-5 and TRBJ2-3; TCRdb calls TRBD2, which cannot be checked without DNA. Germline V lookup: CDR1 LGHNT, CDR2 FRNRAP. The CDR3 totals 13 residues. CDR3 in amino acids: CASGRYGASTQYF.

CDR3 in amino acids: CSVANPGPEGSNEQFF. The gene calls are TRBV29-1 and TRBJ2-1; TCRdb returns TRBD2, unconfirmable since there is no DNA. CDR3 length: 16 residues. Germline CDR1 and CDR2: SQVTM and ANQGSEA.

The V call is TRBV12-3 or TRBV12-4, the J call TRBJ1-4; with no DNA, the TCRdb D assignment of TRBD1 cannot be verified. This CDR3 is 16 amino acids long. The CDR3 loop reads CASSPSGRGGGEKLFF.

The V gene is TRBV11-2, the J gene TRBJ2-7; TCRdb's D call of TRBD1 is untestable without DNA. Germline V CDR1 and CDR2: SGHAT, FQNNGV. The CDR3 has 14 residues. Here the CDR3 reads CASSLGGTNREQYF.

This chain uses TRBV18 with TRBJ2-3; as DNA is missing, the TRBD2 call by TCRdb cannot be tested. CDR3 length: 14 amino acids. Per germline, CDR1 KGHSH and CDR2 LQKENI. The CDR3 region is CASSPSMPSGTQYF.

V is TRBV5-1 and J is TRBJ2-5; TCRdb outputs TRBD1, but without DNA this stays unchecked. The CDR3 consists of 13 residues. The germline gives CDR1 SGHRS, CDR2 YFSETQ. CDR3 amino acids: CASRGQGAETQYF.

J is TRBJ2-5 and V is TRBV25-1. The length of the CDR3 is 11 residues. CDR1 and CDR2 (germline): MGHDK, SYGVNS. The CDR3 spells CASSETGSQYF.

The CDR3 region is CSARDRNNEQFF. The genes are TRBV29-1 and TRBJ2-1; TCRdb outputs TRBD1, but without DNA this stays unchecked. The germline CDR1 and CDR2 sequences are SQVTM and ANQGSEA. The CDR3 covers 12 residues.

The chain combines TRBV27 with TRBJ2-7; lacking DNA, the TRBD2 call made by TCRdb goes unchecked. The CDR3 consists of 15 residues. The germline CDR1 and CDR2 sequences are MNHEY and SMNVEV (reference sequence). CDR3 in amino acids: CASSPRAGGNYEQYF.

The chain is built from TRBV7-2 and TRBJ2-1; with no DNA, the TCRdb D assignment of TRBD2 cannot be verified. The CDR3 covers 17 residues. Germline-derived CDR1 and CDR2 are SGHTA and FQGNSA. The CDR3 here is CASSTNGLLLSYNEQFF.

Here the CDR3 reads CAWSVKGTGLGEQYF. J is TRBJ2-7 and V is TRBV30; TCRdb indicates TRBD1, and absent DNA this call remains unverified. This CDR3 spans 15 amino acids. Germline V CDR1 and CDR2: GTSNPN, SVGIG (reference sequence).